These 21 T cell receptor beta chains were sequenced from one sample in a study of somatic mutations in cytotoxic T cells in rheumatoid arthritis. The protocol was immunoSEQ multiplex PCR, while the TCRdb copy is restricted to in-frame clones and leaves out a portion. The sample records 4,400 or so clones, around 90% being singletons. Specimen: CD8+ T cells sorted from blood. The receptors stem from a woman aged 45-65 years with rheumatoid arthritis.

The chain employs TRBV13 and TRBJ2-5; D remains unclear. Trimming left V 4 bases short and J 2 bases short, with 17 bases between. Germline V gives CDR1 PRHDT, CDR2 FYEKMQ (reference sequence). The CDR3 is 16 residues long. CDR3 in amino acids: CASSSDGSRVQETQYF. In nucleotides, the CDR3 is TGTGCCAGCAGCTCCGACGGTAGCAGAGTACAAGAGACCCAGTACTTC.

The chain recombines TRBV15 with TRBJ1-2; D unclear. CDR3 length equals 15 residues. CDR1 and CDR2 (germline): LNHNV, YYDKDF (reference sequence). The germline V and J ends were trimmed by 3 bases and 0 bases, with 11 bases remaining between them. For the CDR3, the DNA is TGTGCCACCAGCAGGGGCCGACTAGCTAACTATGGCTACACCTTC. This codes for CATSRGRLANYGYTF.

The genes are TRBV19 and TRBJ1-2; 7 nucleotides match TRBD1. This CDR3 spans 16 amino acids. Germline V CDR1 and CDR2: LNHDA, SQIVND (reference sequence). The V and J ends lost 3 bases and 2 bases, in that order; junction bases with no gene match: 9. The CDR3 sequence is CASSIWTGDLNYGYTF. The CDR3 nucleotides read TGTGCCAGTAGTATTTGGACAGGTGACTTGAACTATGGCTACACCTTC.

This clone was counted once. This chain joins TRBV30 and TRBJ1-5; 10 bases line up with TRBD1. Germline CDR1 and CDR2: GTSNPN and SVGIG (reference sequence). This CDR3 spans 17 amino acids. The V and J ends lost 3 bases and 5 bases, in that order; junction bases with no gene match: 13. The CDR3 DNA reads TGTGCCTGGAGCGAAACCCTCGGACAGGGGGTTTATCAGCCCCAGCATTTT. Its protein is CAWSETLGQGVYQPQHF.

The rearrangement links TRBV2 to TRBJ1-2; 9 bases match TRBD1. Germline V lookup: CDR1 SNHLY, CDR2 FYNNEI. The CDR3 sequence is 15 residues long. The ends lost 4 bases at V and 0 bases at J; junction bases unmatched: 3. The CDR3 bases are TGTGCCAGCAGTGCCCGACAGGGGGCTAACTATGGCTACACCTTC. This translates into CASSARQGANYGYTF.

This clone was picked up one time. The J gene is TRBJ2-5, the V gene TRBV14, with 8 nucleotides matching TRBD1. The DNA end is a closer match to TRBJ2-7, so the J assignment may be wrong. Germline assignment: CDR1 SGHDN and CDR2 FVKESK. This CDR3 region has 15 residues. The CDR3 region is CASSQVGQGLGEQYF. CDR3 nucleotides: TGTGCCAGCAGCCAAGTAGGACAGGGCCTCGGCGAGCAGTACTTC.

Note on this clone: Other DNA sequences in the sample encode the same CDR3. J is TRBJ1-6 and V is TRBV4-1; D possibly corresponds to TRBD1 (5 bases). The germline gives CDR1 MGHRA, CDR2 YSYEKL. The CDR3 extends over 16 amino acids. V was cut by 8 bases and J by 0 bases, with 14 bases left in between. This CDR3 reads CASRVGGSSYNSPLHF. CDR3 coding DNA: TGCGCCAGCCGAGTGGGGGGGAGCTCCTATAATTCACCCCTCCACTTT.

V usage is TRBV7-8 and J usage is TRBJ2-5, with 7 nucleotides matching TRBD1. Germline CDR1 and CDR2: SGHVS and FQNEAQ. CDR3 length: 14 residues. Trimming removed 3 bases from V and 5 bases from J; junction bases left unmatched: 6. CDR3 DNA: TGTGCCAGCAGCTTCAATAGGGGGCGCGAGACCCAGTACTTC. Its protein product is CASSFNRGRETQYF.

The chain employs TRBV2 and TRBJ1-6, with no clear D. The CDR3 sequence is 13 residues long. Germline V CDR1 and CDR2: SNHLY, FYNNEI. Trimming took 1 base from V and 7 from J, leaving 5 bases between them. This CDR3 reads CASSEGTNSPLHF. DNA of the CDR3: TGTGCCAGCAGTGAAGGTACAAATTCACCCCTCCACTTT.

The J gene is TRBJ1-4, the V gene TRBV7-9; D unclear. CDR3 length: 14 amino acids. Trimming left V 5 bases short and J 8 bases short, with 15 bases between. The V gene's germline CDR1 is SEHNR and CDR2 FQNEAQ (reference sequence). CDR3 bases: TGTGCCAGCAGCCCTTTGGAATCGGGGGAAAAACTGTTTTTT. It translates to CASSPLESGEKLFF. Full variable domain (missing parts from reference TRBV7-9 and TRBJ1-4): DTGVSQNPRHKITKRGQNVTFRCDPISEHNRLYWYRQTLGQGPEFLTYFQNEAQLEKSRLLSDRFSAERPKGSFSTLEIQRTEQGDSAMYLCASSPLESGEKLFFGSGTQLSVL.

This chain links TRBV30 with TRBJ1-2, with D tentatively TRBD1 (6 bases). V lost 4 bases and J lost 4, with 10 bases in between. Germline V gene sequence: CDR1 GTSNPN, CDR2 SVGIG (reference sequence). There are 12 residues in the CDR3. As DNA, the CDR3 is TGTGCCTGGATAACAGGGACCTATGGCTACACCTTC. The encoded protein is CAWITGTYGYTF.

The chain uses TRBV5-6 and TRBJ2-7, with 9 bases matching TRBD1. The CDR3 extends over 15 amino acids. Germline V CDR1 and CDR2: SGHDT, YYEEEE. V lost 0 bases, J lost 3 bases, and 4 bases stayed unmatched. The CDR3 is CASSLGDRDFYEQYF. In DNA, the CDR3 is TGTGCCAGCAGCTTGGGGGACAGGGACTTCTACGAGCAGTACTTC.

The gene calls are TRBV6-4 and TRBJ2-5; 7 positions match TRBD1. The DNA end favors TRBJ2-7, so the J call may be wrong. The germline V gene encodes CDR1 MRHNA and CDR2 SNTAGT. The CDR3 extends over 12 amino acids. The chain's CDR3 is CAIPDRSYEQYF. The CDR3 coding sequence is TGTGCCATCCCGGACAGGTCCTACGAGCAGTACTTC.

The V gene is TRBV5-6, the J gene TRBJ1-1; 7 nucleotides agree with TRBD1. CDR1 and CDR2 (germline): SGHDT, YYEEEE. The CDR3 totals 12 residues. With 1 base clipped from V and 8 bases from J, the junction kept 2 bases outside the gene matches. The CDR3 DNA reads TGTGCCAGCAGCTTGTGGGACAGAGAAGCTTTCTTT. This sequence encodes CASSLWDREAFF.

The V gene is TRBV29-1, the J gene TRBJ2-2; D possibly corresponds to TRBD1 (6 bases). The germline V gene has CDR1 SQVTM and CDR2 ANQGSEA. V lost 4 bases and J 4 bases, leaving 13 bases between the germline ends. CDR3 size: 14 residues. The CDR3 here is CSVVGDTITGELFF. CDR3 nucleotides: TGCAGCGTTGTAGGGGACACGATCACCGGGGAGCTGTTTTTT.

The rearrangement links TRBV27 to TRBJ1-2, with 10 bases lining up with TRBD1. The CDR3 consists of 14 residues. CDR1 and CDR2 from the germline V gene are MNHEY and SMNVEV (reference sequence). The V segment lost 3 bases and the J segment 8 bases; nucleotides outside the gene matches: 6. The CDR3: CASSFTGTGEGYTF. The CDR3 DNA sequence: TGTGCCAGCAGTTTCACCGGGACAGGGGAAGGCTACACCTTC.

The rearrangement links TRBV27 to TRBJ1-2, with D tentatively TRBD1 (5 bases). V lost 8 bases and J lost 2, with 12 bases in between. The CDR3 loop spans 13 amino acids. In germline, CDR1 is MNHEY, CDR2 SMNVEV (reference sequence). This CDR3 reads CASGLTENYGYTF. In DNA, the CDR3 is TGTGCCAGCGGCCTGACAGAGAACTATGGCTACACCTTC.

The rearrangement joins TRBV7-8 to TRBJ2-5; TRBD1 is a possible D gene (6 bases). The CDR3 length is 15 residues. The V end lost 5 bases, the J end lost 0 bases, and 13 bases lay between the germline ends. CDR1 SGHVS and CDR2 FQNEAQ come from the germline V gene. CDR3 coding DNA: TGTGCCAGCAGCAGATTTCAGGGGTACCAAGAGACCCAGTACTTC. Its translation: CASSRFQGYQETQYF.

This clone was seen only a few times. The V and J genes are TRBV27 and TRBJ2-5, with 9 bases that match TRBD1. Germline V gene lookup returns CDR1 MNHEY and CDR2 SMNVEV (reference sequence). This CDR3 has 16 residues. Trimming took 5 bases from V and 0 from J; bases not matched to a gene: 7. The CDR3, as DNA: TGTGCCAGCAGTACGAGACAGGGGGGGTACCAAGAGACCCAGTACTTC. Translated, it gives CASSTRQGGYQETQYF.

This clone has just a few counts. The chain uses TRBV21-1 and TRBJ1-1; the D call in the table, TRBD1, was not verified against the DNA. TRBV21-1 is recorded as a pseudogene. CDR3 length: 20 residues. DNA of the CDR3: TGTGCCAGCAGCAAACCACGACTACAGGGCCAACTCCCCTGCACCACTGAAGCTTTCTTT. It yields the protein CASSKPRLQGQLPCTTEAFF.

This sequence joins TRBV7-2 and TRBJ2-2; D perhaps matches TRBD2 (5 bases). The CDR3 is 16 amino acids. Germline CDR1 and CDR2: SGHTA and FQGNSA. Trimming removed 4 bases at V and 6 bases at J, with 18 bases between. The CDR3 region is CASSSMVLDFPGELFF. DNA of the CDR3: TGTGCCAGCAGCTCCATGGTATTGGACTTTCCCGGGGAGCTGTTTTTT.